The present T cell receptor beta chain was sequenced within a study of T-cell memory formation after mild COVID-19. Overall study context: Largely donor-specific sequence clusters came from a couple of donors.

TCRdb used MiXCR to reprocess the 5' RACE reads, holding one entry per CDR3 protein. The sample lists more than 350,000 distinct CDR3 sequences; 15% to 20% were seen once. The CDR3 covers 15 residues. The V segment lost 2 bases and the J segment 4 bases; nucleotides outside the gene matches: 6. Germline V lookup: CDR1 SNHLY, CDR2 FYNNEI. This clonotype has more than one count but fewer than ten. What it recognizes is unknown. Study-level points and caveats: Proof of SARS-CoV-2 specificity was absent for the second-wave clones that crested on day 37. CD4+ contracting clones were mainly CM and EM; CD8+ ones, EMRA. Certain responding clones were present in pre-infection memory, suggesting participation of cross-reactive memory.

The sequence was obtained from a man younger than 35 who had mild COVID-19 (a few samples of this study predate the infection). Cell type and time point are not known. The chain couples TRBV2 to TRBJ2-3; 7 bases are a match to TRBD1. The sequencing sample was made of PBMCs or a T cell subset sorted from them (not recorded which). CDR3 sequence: CASSELWDSPDTQYF. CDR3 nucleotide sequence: TGTGCCAGCAGTGAATTGTGGGACAGCCCAGATACGCAGTATTTT.